This T cell receptor (beta chain) was sequenced during a study of T cell repertoires and HLA-DP antigens. Overall study context: A couple of male donors and one female donor spanned ages 18-to-29 through 60-to-69. Study findings and constraints: A non-physiological HeLa system presented antigen to total CD4+ responders.

Note on this clone: Its antigen is still unknown.

The primer mix covered 54 TRBV segments and 13 TRBJ segments. For pre-culture CD4+ samples, the target was around 210,000 T cell genomes. Libraries were prepared by immunoSEQ multiplex PCR; TCRdb keeps only in-frame clonotypes and omits some of them. The sample holds roughly 110,000 clones; almost 95% are singletons and the top ten take about 0.25%. Germline assignment: CDR1 SGHVS and CDR2 FNYEAQ. This CDR3 contains 13 residues. V dropped 0 bases and J dropped 6 bases, with 8 bases sitting between them. Material: CD4+ T cells from PBMCs. V and J are TRBV7-6 and TRBJ1-2; D call uncertain. This clonotype originated in a woman aged 18-29 years in good health and CMV-seronegative. The DNA for the CDR3 is TGTGCCAGCAGCTTAGCGGGTGTCCATGGCTACACCTTC. Translating gives CASSLAGVHGYTF.